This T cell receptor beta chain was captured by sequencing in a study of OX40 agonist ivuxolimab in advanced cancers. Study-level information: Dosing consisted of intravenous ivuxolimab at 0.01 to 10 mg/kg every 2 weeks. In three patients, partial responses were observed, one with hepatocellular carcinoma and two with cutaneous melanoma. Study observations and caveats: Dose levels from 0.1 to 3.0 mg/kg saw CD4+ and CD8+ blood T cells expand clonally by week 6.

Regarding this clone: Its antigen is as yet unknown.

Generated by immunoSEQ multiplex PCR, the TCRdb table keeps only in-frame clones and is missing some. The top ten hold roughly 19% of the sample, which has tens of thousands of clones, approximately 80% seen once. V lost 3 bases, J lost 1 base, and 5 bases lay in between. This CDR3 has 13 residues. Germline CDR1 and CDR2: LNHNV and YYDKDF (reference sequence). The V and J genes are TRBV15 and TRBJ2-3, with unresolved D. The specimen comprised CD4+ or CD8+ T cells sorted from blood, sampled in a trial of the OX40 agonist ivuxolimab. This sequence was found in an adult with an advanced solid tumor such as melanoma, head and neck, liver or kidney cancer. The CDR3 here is CATSRDRTDTQYF. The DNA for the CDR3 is TGTGCCACCAGCAGGGACCGCACAGATACGCAGTATTTT. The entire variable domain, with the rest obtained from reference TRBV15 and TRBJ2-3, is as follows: DAMVIQNPRYQVTQFGKPVTLSCSQTLNHNVMYWYQQKSSQAPKLLFHYYDKDFNNEADTPDNFQSRRPNTSFCFLDIRSPGLGDTAMYLCATSRDRTDTQYFGPGTRLTVL.